This T cell receptor beta chain was retrieved from a study of blood T cell repertoires in COVID-19. Study-wide background: Sites in the United States, Italy and Spain provided acute and convalescent COVID-19 samples. In each case, the material was cDNA or gDNA derived from T cells, B-cell-depleted T cells, or PBMCs.

The CDR3 is 14 residues long. Trimming left V 7 bases short and J 7 bases short, with 17 bases between. The germline V gene encodes CDR1 MNHEY and CDR2 SMNVEV (reference sequence). Methods used by the authors: Amplification from reference gene primers served as the basis for estimated nucleated cell counts. Assay used: immunoSEQ multiplex PCR; TCRdb lists only in-frame clones, some missing. That table furnishes V, J and clone size, whereas the DNA furnished D and trimming. This sample yields under 500,000 clones, of which roughly 91% are seen a single time; 4% to 4.5% belongs to the top ten. The rearrangement uses TRBV27 and TRBJ2-1; weak D call: TRBD1 (6 bases). This receptor was taken from a woman aged 25 to 45 with acute or convalescent COVID-19. The sample consisted of peripheral blood. CDR3 in amino acids: CASKARGSVNEQFF. The CDR3 DNA is TGTGCCAGCAAGGCCAGGGGTAGTGTGAATGAGCAGTTCTTC.